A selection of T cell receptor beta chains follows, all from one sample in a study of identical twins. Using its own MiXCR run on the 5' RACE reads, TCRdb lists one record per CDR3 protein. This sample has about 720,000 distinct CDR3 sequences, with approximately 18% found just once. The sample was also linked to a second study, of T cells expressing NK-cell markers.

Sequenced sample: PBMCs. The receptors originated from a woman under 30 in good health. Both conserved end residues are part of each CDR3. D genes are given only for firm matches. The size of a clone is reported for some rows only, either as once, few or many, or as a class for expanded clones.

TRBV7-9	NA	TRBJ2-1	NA	TGTGCCAGCAGCCCCCAAGTAGAGCAGTTCTTC	CASSPQVEQFF
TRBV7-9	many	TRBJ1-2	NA	TGTGCCAGCAGCTCGCCAGGTTTAAACTATGGCTACACCTTC	CASSSPGLNYGYTF
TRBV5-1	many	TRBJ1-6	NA	TGCGCCAGCAGCCTTACAGGCTCCTATAATTCACCCCTCCACTTT	CASSLTGSYNSPLHF
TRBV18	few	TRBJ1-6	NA	TGTGCCAGCTCGGTGGGGGTGATCAGCTATAATTCACCCCTCCACTTT	CASSVGVISYNSPLHF
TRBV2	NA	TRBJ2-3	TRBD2	TGTGCCAGCAGTGACGGCGCGGGAGGGATCACAGATACGCAGTATTTT	CASSDGAGGITDTQYF
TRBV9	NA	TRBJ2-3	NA	TGTGCCAGCAGCGTAGTAGCCAGCCTATGGATTAAAGATACGCAGTATTTT	CASSVVASLWIKDTQYF
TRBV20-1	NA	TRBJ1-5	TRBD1	TGCAGTGCTAGAGCCCAAATAACAGGGGGCACTGGGTATAGCAATCAGCCCCAGCATTTT	CSARAQITGGTGYSNQPQHF
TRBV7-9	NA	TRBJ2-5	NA	TGTGCCAGCAGCCCCAGGGATTGGACCCAACAAGAGACCCAGTACTTC	CASSPRDWTQQETQYF
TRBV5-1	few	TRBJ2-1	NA	TGCGCCAGCAGCTTGGCCACAGTCGATGAGCAGTTCTTC	CASSLATVDEQFF
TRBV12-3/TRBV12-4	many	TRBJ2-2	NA	TGTGCCAGCAGTCCAGGGGACACCGGGGAGCTGTTTTTT	CASSPGDTGELFF
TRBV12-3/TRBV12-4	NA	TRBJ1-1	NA	TGTGCCAGCAGTTTCAACAGGGAAAGGACTGAAGCTTTCTTT	CASSFNRERTEAFF
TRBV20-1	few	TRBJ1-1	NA	TGCAGTGCTAGAGATCGGGCGCTGGAAGCTTTCTTT	CSARDRALEAFF
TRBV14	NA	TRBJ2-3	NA	TGTGCCAGCAGCCCTAACCTGGGAGCCCAGCACTTAGATACGCAGTATTTT	CASSPNLGAQHLDTQYF
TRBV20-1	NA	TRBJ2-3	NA	TGCAGTGCTATAGGGACTTCAGATACGCAGTATTTT	CSAIGTSDTQYF
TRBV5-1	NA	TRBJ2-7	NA	TGCGCCAGCAGCCCGTCTGGGACTTCCTACGAGCAGTACTTC	CASSPSGTSYEQYF
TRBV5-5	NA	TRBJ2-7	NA	TGTGCCAGCAGCCCCAGGCGGATCAACGAGCAGTACTTC	CASSPRRINEQYF
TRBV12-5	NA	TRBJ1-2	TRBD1	TGTGCTAGTGGTTCAGGGGGCTATGGCTACACCTTC	CASGSGGYGYTF
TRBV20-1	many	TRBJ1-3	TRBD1	TGCAGTGCTTACACAGGGGTCGGTGGAAACACCATATATTTT	CSAYTGVGGNTIYF
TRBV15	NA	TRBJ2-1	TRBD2	TGTGCCACCAGCAACCCGGGAGGGCTGAATGAGCAGTTCTTC	CATSNPGGLNEQFF
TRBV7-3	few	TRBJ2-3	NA	TGTGCCAGCAGCTTTTCGGGGAATACGCAGTATTTT	CASSFSGNTQYF
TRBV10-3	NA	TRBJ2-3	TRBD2	TGTGCCATCCTAGCGGGGCACACAGATACGCAGTATTTT	CAILAGHTDTQYF
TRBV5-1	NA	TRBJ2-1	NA	TGCGCCAGCAGCTTGGTCCCCCCCTCAAGAGGCCATGAGCAGTTCTTC	CASSLVPPSRGHEQFF
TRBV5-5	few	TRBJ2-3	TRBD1	TGTGCCAGCAGCTTGATCGGACAGGGACCAGATACGCAGTATTTT	CASSLIGQGPDTQYF
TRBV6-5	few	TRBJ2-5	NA	TGTGCCACCTCTAGGGGCGAGACCCAGTACTTC	CATSRGETQYF
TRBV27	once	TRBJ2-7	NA	TGTGCCAGCAGTCCACGGACAGGGAGGGTTGTCGAGCAGTACTTC	CASSPRTGRVVEQYF
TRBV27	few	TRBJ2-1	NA	TGTGCCAGCAGTGACCTGGGGGGGCCAAATGAGCAGTTCTTC	CASSDLGGPNEQFF
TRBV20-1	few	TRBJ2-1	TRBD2	TGCAGTGCTTCAGCGGGAGGGTATAATGAGCAGTTCTTC	CSASAGGYNEQFF
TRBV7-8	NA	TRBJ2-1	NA	TGTGCCAGCAGCTTAGTTCCACCCTACAATGAGCAGTTCTTC	CASSLVPPYNEQFF
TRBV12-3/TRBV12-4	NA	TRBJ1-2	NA	TGTGCCAGCAGTTTCGGTCGGAGGGTATATGGCTACACCTTC	CASSFGRRVYGYTF